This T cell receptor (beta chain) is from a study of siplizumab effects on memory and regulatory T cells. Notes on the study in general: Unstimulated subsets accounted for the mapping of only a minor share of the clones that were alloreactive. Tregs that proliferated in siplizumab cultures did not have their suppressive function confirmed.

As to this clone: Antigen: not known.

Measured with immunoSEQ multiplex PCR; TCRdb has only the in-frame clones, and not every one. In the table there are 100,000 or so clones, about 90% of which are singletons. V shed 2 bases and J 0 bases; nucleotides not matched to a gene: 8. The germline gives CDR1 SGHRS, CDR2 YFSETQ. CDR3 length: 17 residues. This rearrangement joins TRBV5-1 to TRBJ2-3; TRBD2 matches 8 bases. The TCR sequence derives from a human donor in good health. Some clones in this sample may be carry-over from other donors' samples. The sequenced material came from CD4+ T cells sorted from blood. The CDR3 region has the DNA TGCGCCAGCAGCTTACGGTTTTCTAGCGGGAGCACAGATACGCAGTATTTT. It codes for CASSLRFSSGSTDTQYF.